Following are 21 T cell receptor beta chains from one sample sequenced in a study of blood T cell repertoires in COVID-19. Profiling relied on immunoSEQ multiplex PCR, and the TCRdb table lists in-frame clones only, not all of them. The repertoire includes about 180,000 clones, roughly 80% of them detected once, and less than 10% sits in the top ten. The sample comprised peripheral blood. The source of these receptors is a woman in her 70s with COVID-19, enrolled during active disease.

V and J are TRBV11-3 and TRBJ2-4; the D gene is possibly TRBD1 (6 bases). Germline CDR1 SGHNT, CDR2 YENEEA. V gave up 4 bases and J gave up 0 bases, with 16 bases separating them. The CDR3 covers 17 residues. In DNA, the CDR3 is TGTGCCAGCAGCTCCCTAGGGGGACACTTAGCCAAAAACATTCAGTACTTC. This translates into CASSSLGGHLAKNIQYF.

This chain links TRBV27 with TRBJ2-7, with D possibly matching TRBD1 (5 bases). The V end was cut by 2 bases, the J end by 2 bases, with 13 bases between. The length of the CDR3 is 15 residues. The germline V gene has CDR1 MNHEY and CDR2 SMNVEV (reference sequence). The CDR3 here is CASSLEVAGPYEQYF. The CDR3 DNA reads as TGTGCCAGCAGTTTAGAGGTCGCAGGGCCCTACGAGCAGTACTTC.

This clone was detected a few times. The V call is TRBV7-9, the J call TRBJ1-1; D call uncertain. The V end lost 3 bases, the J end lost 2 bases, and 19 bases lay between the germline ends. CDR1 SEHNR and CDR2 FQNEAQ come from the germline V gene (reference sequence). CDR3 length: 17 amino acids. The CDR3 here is CASSFASPTRGNTEAFF. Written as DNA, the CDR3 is TGTGCCAGCAGCTTCGCTTCTCCAACGCGGGGAAACACTGAAGCTTTCTTT. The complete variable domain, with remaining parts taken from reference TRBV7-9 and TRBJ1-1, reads DTGVSQNPRHKITKRGQNVTFRCDPISEHNRLYWYRQTLGQGPEFLTYFQNEAQLEKSRLLSDRFSAERPKGSFSTLEIQRTEQGDSAMYLCASSFASPTRGNTEAFFGQGTRLTVV.

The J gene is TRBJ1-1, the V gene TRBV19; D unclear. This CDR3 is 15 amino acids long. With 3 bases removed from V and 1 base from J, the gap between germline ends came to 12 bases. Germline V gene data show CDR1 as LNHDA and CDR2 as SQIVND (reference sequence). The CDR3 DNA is TGTGCCAGTAGTATGTCCGGCAGGTGGAACACTGAAGCTTTCTTT. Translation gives CASSMSGRWNTEAFF.

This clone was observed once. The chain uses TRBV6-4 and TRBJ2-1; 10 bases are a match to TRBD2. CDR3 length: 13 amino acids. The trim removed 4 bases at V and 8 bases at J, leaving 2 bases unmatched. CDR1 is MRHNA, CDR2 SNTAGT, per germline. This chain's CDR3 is CASSALAGYEQFF. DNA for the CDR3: TGTGCCAGCAGTGCACTAGCGGGATATGAGCAGTTCTTC.

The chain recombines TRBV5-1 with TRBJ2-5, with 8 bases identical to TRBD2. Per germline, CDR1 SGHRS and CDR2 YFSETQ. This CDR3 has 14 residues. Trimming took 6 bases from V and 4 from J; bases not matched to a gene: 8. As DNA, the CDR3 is TGCGCCAGCACCACCGGGGGACTAGGAGAGACCCAGTACTTC. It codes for CASTTGGLGETQYF.

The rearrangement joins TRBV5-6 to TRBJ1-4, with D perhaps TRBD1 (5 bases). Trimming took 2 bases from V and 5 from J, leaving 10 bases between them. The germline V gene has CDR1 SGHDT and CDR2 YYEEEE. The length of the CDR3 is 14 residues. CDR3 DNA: TGTGCCAGCAGCTTACGGGGACTAAATGAAAAACTGTTTTTT. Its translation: CASSLRGLNEKLFF.

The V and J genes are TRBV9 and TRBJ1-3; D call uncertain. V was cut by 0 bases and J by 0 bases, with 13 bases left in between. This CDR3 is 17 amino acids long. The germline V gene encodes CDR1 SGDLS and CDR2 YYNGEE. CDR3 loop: CASSVGNSPASGNTIYF. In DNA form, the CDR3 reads TGTGCCAGCAGCGTAGGGAACAGCCCGGCCTCTGGAAACACCATATATTTT.

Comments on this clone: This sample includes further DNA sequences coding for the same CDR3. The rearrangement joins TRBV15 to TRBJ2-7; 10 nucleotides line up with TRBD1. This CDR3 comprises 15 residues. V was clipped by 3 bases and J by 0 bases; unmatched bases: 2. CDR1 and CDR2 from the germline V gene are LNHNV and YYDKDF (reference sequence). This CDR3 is CATSRDRGSSYEQYF. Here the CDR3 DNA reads TGTGCCACCAGCAGGGACAGGGGGAGCTCCTACGAGCAGTACTTC.

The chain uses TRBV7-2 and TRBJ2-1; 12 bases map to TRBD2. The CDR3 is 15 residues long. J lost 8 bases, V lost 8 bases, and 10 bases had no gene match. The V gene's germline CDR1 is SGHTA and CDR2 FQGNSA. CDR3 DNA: TGTGCCAGCGGGTCCCTGACTAGCGGGAGTTATGAGCAGTTCTTC. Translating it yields CASGSLTSGSYEQFF.

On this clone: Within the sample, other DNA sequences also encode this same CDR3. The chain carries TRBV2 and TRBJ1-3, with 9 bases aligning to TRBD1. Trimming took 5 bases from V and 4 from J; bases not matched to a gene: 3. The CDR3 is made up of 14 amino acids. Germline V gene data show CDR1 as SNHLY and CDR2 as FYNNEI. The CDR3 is CASSRDRAGNTIYF. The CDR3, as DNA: TGTGCCAGCAGTCGGGACAGGGCAGGAAACACCATATATTTT.

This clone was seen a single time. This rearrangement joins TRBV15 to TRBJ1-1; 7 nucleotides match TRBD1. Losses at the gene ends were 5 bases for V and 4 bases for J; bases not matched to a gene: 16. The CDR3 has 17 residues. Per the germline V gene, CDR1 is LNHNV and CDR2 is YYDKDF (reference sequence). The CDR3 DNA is TGTGCCACCAGCGGCGGGCAAGGGGGCCCACTGGGCACTGAAGCTTTCTTT. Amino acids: CATSGGQGGPLGTEAFF.

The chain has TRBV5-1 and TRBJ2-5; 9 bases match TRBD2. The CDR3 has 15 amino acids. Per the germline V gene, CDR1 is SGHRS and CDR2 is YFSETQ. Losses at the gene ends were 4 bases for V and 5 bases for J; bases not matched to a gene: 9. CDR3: CASSPTGTSSETQYF. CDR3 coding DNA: TGCGCCAGCAGCCCAACTGGGACTAGCAGTGAGACCCAGTACTTC.

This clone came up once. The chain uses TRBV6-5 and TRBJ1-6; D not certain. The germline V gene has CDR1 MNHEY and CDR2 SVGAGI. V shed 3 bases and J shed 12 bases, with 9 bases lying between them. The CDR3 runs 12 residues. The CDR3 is CASSYEGKPLHF. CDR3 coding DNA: TGTGCCAGCAGTTATGAGGGAAAACCCCTCCACTTT.

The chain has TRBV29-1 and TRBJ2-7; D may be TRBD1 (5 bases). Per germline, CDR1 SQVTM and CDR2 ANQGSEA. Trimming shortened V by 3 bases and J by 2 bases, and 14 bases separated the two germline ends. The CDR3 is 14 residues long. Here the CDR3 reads CSVERRVGTYEQYF. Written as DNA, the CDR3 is TGCAGCGTTGAGCGCAGGGTAGGAACCTACGAGCAGTACTTC.

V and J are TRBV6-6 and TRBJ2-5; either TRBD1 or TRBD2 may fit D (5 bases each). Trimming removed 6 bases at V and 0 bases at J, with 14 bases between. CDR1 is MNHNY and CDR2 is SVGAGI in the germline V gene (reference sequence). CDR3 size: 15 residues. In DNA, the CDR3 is TGTGCCAGCAGCTACAGGCGGGTCAACCAAGAGACCCAGTACTTC. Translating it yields CASSYRRVNQETQYF.

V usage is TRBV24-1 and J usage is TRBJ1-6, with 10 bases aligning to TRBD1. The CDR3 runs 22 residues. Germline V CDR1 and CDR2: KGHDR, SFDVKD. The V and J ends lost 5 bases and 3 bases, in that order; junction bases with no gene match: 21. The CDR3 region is CATSGLSFRDRGPNLYNSPLHF. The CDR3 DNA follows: TGTGCCACCAGTGGCCTGTCATTCCGGGACAGGGGCCCTAACCTCTATAATTCACCCCTCCACTTT.

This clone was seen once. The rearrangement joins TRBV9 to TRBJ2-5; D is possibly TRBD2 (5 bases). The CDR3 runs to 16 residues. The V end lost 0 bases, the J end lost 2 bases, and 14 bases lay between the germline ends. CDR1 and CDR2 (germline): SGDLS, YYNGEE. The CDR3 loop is CASSVGIAVAQETQYF. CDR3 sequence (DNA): TGTGCCAGCAGCGTAGGAATCGCGGTAGCGCAAGAGACCCAGTACTTC.

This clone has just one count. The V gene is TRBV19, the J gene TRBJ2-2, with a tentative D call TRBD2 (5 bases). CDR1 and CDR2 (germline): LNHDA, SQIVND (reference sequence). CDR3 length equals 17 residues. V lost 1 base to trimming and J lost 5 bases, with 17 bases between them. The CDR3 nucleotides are TGTGCCAGTAGTATAGGGGTAGCCCTCGGGGTTACCGGGGAGCTGTTTTTT. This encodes CASSIGVALGVTGELFF.

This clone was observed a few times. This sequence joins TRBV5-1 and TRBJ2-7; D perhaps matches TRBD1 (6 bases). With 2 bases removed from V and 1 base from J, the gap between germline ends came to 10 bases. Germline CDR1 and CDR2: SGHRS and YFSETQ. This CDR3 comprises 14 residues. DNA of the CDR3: TGCGCCAGCAGCTTCTCCGGACAGTCCTACGAGCAGTACTTC. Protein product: CASSFSGQSYEQYF.

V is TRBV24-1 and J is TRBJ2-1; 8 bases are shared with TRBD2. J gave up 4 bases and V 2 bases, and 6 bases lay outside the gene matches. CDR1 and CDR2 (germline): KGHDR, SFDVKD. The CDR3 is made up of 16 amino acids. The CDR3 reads CATSDSSSGRYNEQFF. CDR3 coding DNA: TGTGCCACCAGTGATTCCTCTAGCGGGCGTTACAATGAGCAGTTCTTC.